This T cell receptor (beta chain) was obtained from a study of T cells in Graves' hyperthyroidism and ophthalmopathy. Per the germline V gene, CDR1 is LNHNV and CDR2 is YYDKDF (reference sequence). J lost 2 bases, V lost 0 bases, and 12 bases had no gene match. This CDR3 region has 19 residues. Lactation, pregnancy, other autoimmune disease or uncontrolled infection excluded patients. Each 10 ml fresh peripheral blood draw supplied the PBMCs. Researchers took RNA transcripts and amplified the TCR beta CDR3 regions from them. When the TCR CDR3 underwent first-round RT-PCR, the HTBI primer set was used. One entry per CDR3 protein results from TCRdb running MiXCR on the multiplex PCR reads. The data hold 360,000 or so distinct CDR3 sequences, with approximately 14% observed a single time.

Sequences were obtained from blood. The receptor was isolated from a woman aged 55-70 years with Graves' ophthalmopathy. The chain uses TRBV15 and TRBJ2-3, with 9 positions matching TRBD1. CDR3 DNA: TGTGCCACCAGCAGAGACCCGGGACAGGGTCGGGCAATCACAGATACGCAGTATTTT. Its protein product is CATSRDPGQGRAITDTQYF.